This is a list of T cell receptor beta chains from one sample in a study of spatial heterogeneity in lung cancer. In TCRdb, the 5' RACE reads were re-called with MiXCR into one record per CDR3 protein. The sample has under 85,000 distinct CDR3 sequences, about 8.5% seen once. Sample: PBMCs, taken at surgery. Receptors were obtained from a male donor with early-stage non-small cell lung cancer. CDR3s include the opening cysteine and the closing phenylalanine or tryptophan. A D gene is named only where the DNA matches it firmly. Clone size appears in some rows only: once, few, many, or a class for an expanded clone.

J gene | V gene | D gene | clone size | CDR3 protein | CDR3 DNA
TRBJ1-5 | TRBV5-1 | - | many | CASSLTGTNSNQPQHF | TGCGCCAGCAGCTTGACAGGGACCAATAGCAATCAGCCCCAGCATTTT
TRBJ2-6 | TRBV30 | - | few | CAWRRTSGANVLTF | TGTGCCTGGAGGAGAACCTCTGGGGCCAACGTCCTGACTTTC
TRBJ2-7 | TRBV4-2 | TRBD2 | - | CASSQSSGDSYEQYF | TGTGCCAGCAGCCAATCCAGCGGGGACTCCTACGAGCAGTACTTC
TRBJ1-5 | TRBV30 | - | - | CAWSLALGQPQHF | TGTGCCTGGAGTTTGGCTCTGGGGCAGCCCCAGCATTTT
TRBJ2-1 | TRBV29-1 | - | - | CSALRGGIYNEQFF | TGCAGCGCCCTCAGGGGCGGGATCTACAATGAGCAGTTCTTC
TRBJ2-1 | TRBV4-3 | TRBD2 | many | CASSQGPGTSGYNEQFF | TGCGCCAGCAGCCAAGGTCCGGGGACTAGCGGCTACAATGAGCAGTTCTTC
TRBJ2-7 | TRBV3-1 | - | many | CASSQAFTPDEQYF | TGTGCCAGCAGCCAAGCCTTTACCCCCGACGAGCAGTACTTC
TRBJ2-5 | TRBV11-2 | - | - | CASSSEGVAETQYF | TGTGCCAGCAGCTCGGAGGGGGTAGCGGAGACCCAGTACTTC
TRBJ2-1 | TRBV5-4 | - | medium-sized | CASSLSIRTISYNEQFF | TGTGCCAGCAGCTTGAGTATTCGGACTATCTCCTACAATGAGCAGTTCTTC
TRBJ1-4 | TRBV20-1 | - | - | CSARSPGNEKLFF | TGCAGTGCTAGATCTCCAGGAAATGAAAAACTGTTTTTT
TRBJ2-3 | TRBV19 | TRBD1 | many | CASSTGTGQRHDTQYF | TGTGCCAGTAGCACGGGGACGGGACAGCGCCACGATACGCAGTATTTT
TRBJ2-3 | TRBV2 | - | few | CATADSSGTDTQYF | TGTGCCACGGCGGACTCCTCTGGCACAGATACGCAGTATTTT
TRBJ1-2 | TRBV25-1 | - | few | CASSDYQGLGFYTF | TGTGCCAGCAGTGATTACCAGGGACTCGGGTTCTACACCTTC